Ten or more counts support the clone carrying this T cell receptor beta chain. As yet, its antigen is unknown. Individual cDNA molecules each received unique molecular identifiers attached to them. MiXCR, run by TCRdb on the 5' RACE reads, gives a single entry per CDR3 protein. The sample lists 35,000 to 45,000 distinct CDR3 sequences; about 5.9% were seen once. Trimming cost V 4 bases and J 4 bases, with 17 bases left between them. This CDR3 comprises 15 residues. Looked up from germline, CDR1 is SGHDT and CDR2 is YYEEEE. This entry comes from a study of early T cells in non-severe SARS-CoV-2 infection. Study-level background: Investigators sequenced bulk RNA drawn from unsorted whole blood, and chains remained unpaired. Study-wide findings and caveats: Anti-spike CD8 responses were favored by VDJdb matching, which missed private and CD4 specificities.

The source of this sequence is an adult who was a healthcare worker with PCR-confirmed SARS-CoV-2 infection or an uninfected control (not recorded which). The V call is TRBV5-6, the J call TRBJ1-2; tentatively, D is TRBD1 (6 bases). Sequences were derived from whole blood, sampled at baseline. CDR3 sequence: CASSELDREGYGYTF. In DNA, the CDR3 is TGTGCCAGCAGCGAACTGGACAGAGAAGGCTATGGCTACACCTTC.